This TCR beta chain was captured in a study of cytomegalovirus exposure and HLA in healthy donors. The CDR3 spans 12 residues. V lost 4 bases and J lost 8, with 11 bases in between. CDR1 is SGHTA, CDR2 FQGNSA, per germline. In the PCR, 60 Vbeta and 13 Jbeta primers were used. Some clones are missing from TCRdb's copy, which holds only in-frame ones; the method was immunoSEQ multiplex PCR. The table includes more than 95,000 clones, 60% to 70% detected once. The receptor's source is a woman in her forties or fifties in good health and CMV-seronegative. Sequenced material: PBMCs. V usage is TRBV7-2 and J usage is TRBJ1-2; D is ambiguous. For the CDR3, the DNA is TGTGCCAGCAGCTACGAGGTTGGCGGCTACACCTTC. Encoded protein: CASSYEVGGYTF.